This TCR beta chain was sequenced in a study of blood T cell repertoires in COVID-19 (dated by TCRdb to 2018 to 2021). Context from the whole study: The collaborator samples originated in the United States, Italy and Spain and spanned the acute and convalescent phases of COVID-19. The material from the prospective study consisted of cDNA or gDNA derived from T cells, B-cell-depleted T cells, or PBMCs. Subjects who had been exposed to COVID-19, were actively infected with it, or had recovered from it provided the deeply sampled blood TCRbeta repertoires that made up the dataset. The repertoires were released in a freely available public database meant as a resource for research on the immune response to SARS-CoV-2. The samples were drawn from the first 160 participants of the ongoing ImmuneRACE study and from 1,254 subjects provided by 6 global collaborators. Sample metadata almost always included a de-identified subject ID, COVID-19 status, age in years and sex. Where available, HLA class I and class II types were taken from metadata supplied by the sample provider and were not determined by assay-based typing.

The immunoSEQ Assay, a bias-controlled multiplex PCR, was used to amplify TCRbeta CDR3 regions from genomic DNA. The study's processing was this. The number of nucleated cells in each sample was estimated from the amplification of reference gene primers within the assay. To quantify the absolute abundance of each unique TCRbeta CDR3 rearrangement, sequence reads were collapsed and filtered. For each sample, productive Simpson clonality was calculated as the square root of Simpson's diversity index over productive rearrangements. TCRdb carries this immuneACCESS record with in-frame sequences only. Its versions omit some clonotypes, under half of them owing to an unresolved V gene in the studies checked, with the rest unexplained. V and J calls plus clone size are reproduced from that table; the DNA served to infer D and trimming. This sample comprises 350,000 to 450,000 clones, 80% to 90% of them detected only once. 1% to 1.3% of the sample belongs to the ten largest clones.

Participants in the prospective study were aged about 18 to 95 years, lived in about two dozen United States geographic areas, and enrolled through a virtual design. In the prospective study, participants were assigned to cohorts based on the clinical history participants reported in a screening survey and a study questionnaire. ImmuneRACE Cohort 3 recovered participants were defined by two consecutive negative NP/OP PCR tests, healthcare professional clearance, or symptom resolution. Each participant in the prospective study had whole blood, serum and a nasopharyngeal or oropharyngeal swab collected by mobile phlebotomists. Prospective study participants could optionally give additional blood draws and questionnaires over an approximately two-month period. Prospective study blood samples were shipped either frozen or at room temperature before DNA extraction. Germline trimming amounts to 4 bases on V and 5 bases on J, with 9 as the count of junction bases outside the gene matches. The CDR3 numbers 16 residues from cysteine through phenylalanine. Only the CDR3 DNA stays, 48 bases, in frame from base 1. The germline V gene encodes CDR1 SEHNR and CDR2 FQNEAQ (reference sequence).

General conclusions and limits of the study: Clinical and demographic metadata were provided uncurated, with the amount varying by source and participant.

As to this clone: Its recognized antigen is unknown. It has no much larger one-base neighbor in the sample; base qualities were not kept.

The source of this sequence is a man aged 25-40 years who had recovered from COVID-19. Recombination joined TRBV7-9 with TRBJ2-1; TRBD2 agrees with 9 junctional bases. The sequenced sample was PBMCs or T cells enriched from blood (not recorded which). DNA sequence: TGTGCCAGCAGCTACCACGGGACTAGCCTACACAATGAGCAGTTCTTC. This is translated as CASSYHGTSLHNEQFF.